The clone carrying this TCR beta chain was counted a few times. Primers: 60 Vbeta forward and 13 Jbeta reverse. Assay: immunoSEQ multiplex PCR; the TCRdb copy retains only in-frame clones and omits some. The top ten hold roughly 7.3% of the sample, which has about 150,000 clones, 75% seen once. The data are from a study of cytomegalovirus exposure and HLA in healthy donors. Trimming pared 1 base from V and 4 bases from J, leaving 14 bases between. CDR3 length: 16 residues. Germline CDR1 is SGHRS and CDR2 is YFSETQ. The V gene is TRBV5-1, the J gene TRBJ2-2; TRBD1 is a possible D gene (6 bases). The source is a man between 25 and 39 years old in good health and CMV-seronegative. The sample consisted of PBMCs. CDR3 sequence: CASSLTGQGSTGELFF. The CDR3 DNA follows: TGCGCCAGCAGCTTGACGGGGCAGGGGAGCACCGGGGAGCTGTTTTTT.